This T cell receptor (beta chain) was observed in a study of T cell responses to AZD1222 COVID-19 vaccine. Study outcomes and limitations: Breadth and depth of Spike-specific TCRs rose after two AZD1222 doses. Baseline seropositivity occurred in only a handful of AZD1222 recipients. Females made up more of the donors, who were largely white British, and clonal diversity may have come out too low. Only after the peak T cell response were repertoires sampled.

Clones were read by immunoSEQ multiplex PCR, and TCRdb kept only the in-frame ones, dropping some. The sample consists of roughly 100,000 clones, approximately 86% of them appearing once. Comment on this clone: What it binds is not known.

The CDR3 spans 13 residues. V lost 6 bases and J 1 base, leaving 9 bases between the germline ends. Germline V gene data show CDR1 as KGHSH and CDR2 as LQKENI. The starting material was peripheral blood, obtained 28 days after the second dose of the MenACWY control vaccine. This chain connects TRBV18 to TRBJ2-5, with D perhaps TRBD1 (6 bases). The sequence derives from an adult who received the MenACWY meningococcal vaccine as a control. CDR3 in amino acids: CASSGASQETQYF. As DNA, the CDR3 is TGTGCCAGCTCGGGGGCCTCCCAAGAGACCCAGTACTTC.